One and the same sample provided the 2 T cell receptor beta chains below, sequenced in a study of a mutant IDH1 vaccine in newly diagnosed glioma. No antigen has been identified for these receptors. The time point denotes: week 11, during vaccination. The investigators gave 300 ug of mutant IDH1 20-mer peptide in each vaccine dose, together with topical imiquimod. Assay used: immunoSEQ multiplex PCR; TCRdb lists only in-frame clones, some missing. The profile shows 55,000 to 65,000 clones, under 90% of them singletons. The material was PBMCs, obtained from a glioma patient whose treatment included an IDH1 peptide vaccine. These receptors came from a man aged 25-45 years with glioma.

This chain links TRBV7-8 with TRBJ2-3; TRBD1 aligns across 8 bases. The CDR3 totals 17 residues. From germline, CDR1 is SGHVS and CDR2 FQNEAQ. V was clipped by 0 bases and J by 3 bases; unmatched bases: 8. The CDR3 DNA is TGTGCCAGCAGCTTAGCTGTAAGTCGGACAGGGACAGATACGCAGTATTTT. The encoded protein is CASSLAVSRTGTDTQYF. The full variable domain, its missing parts supplied by reference TRBV7-8 and TRBJ2-3, is GAGVSQSPRYKVAKRGQDVALRCDPISGHVSLFWYQQALGQGPEFLTYFQNEAQLDKSGLPSDRFFAERPEGSVSTLKIQRTQQEDSAVYLCASSLAVSRTGTDTQYFGPGTRLTVL.

The chain uses TRBV7-3 and TRBJ2-3; 8 bases are shared with TRBD2. The germline gives CDR1 SGHTA, CDR2 FQGTGA. J gave up 1 base and V 4 bases, and 4 bases lay outside the gene matches. This CDR3 comprises 15 residues. CDR3 sequence reads: CASSWGAGGTDTQYF. The CDR3 DNA is TGTGCCAGCAGCTGGGGAGCGGGGGGCACAGATACGCAGTATTTT.